The sequence of this T cell receptor beta chain was determined in a study of T cell responses to AZD1222 COVID-19 vaccine. Second doses at about 4 or about 12 weeks were pooled. This table comes from immunoSEQ multiplex PCR, and its TCRdb copy is limited to in-frame clones, with some not included. Altogether 65,000 to 90,000 clones are present, roughly nine tenths being singletons, with the ten largest covering approximately 9.3%. The CDR3 has 11 residues. The V end was cut by 3 bases, the J end by 3 bases, with 2 bases between. In the case of this clone: What it recognizes is unknown.

Findings and limits, study-wide: Distributed over spike, vaccine-associated CD4 TCRs predominated at 160-218 and 743-854. Donors were largely white British and mainly female; clonal diversity was possibly underestimated. Rises in breadth and depth of Spike-specific TCRs came after two AZD1222 doses.

This sample comprised peripheral blood, obtained 28 days after the second AZD1222 dose. The TCR originated in an adult who received the AZD1222 COVID-19 vaccine. The chain carries TRBV12-3 or TRBV12-4 and TRBJ1-1; D is uncertain. In nucleotides, the CDR3 is TGTGCCAGCAGTTTCCACACTGAAGCTTTCTTT. Translation gives CASSFHTEAFF.